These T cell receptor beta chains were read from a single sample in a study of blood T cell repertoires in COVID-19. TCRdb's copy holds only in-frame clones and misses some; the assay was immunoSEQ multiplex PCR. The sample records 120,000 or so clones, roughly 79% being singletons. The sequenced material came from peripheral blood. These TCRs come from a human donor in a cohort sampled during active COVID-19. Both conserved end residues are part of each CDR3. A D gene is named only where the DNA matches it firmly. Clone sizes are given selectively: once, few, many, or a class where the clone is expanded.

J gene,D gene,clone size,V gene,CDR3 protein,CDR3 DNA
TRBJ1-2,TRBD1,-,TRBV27,CASTTGQGRSYTF,TGTGCCAGCACCACAGGACAGGGAAGAAGCTACACCTTC
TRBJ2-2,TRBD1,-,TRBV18,CASSPISGGAGTGELFF,TGTGCCAGCTCACCAATATCAGGGGGCGCAGGCACCGGGGAGCTGTTTTTT
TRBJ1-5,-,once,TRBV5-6,CASSWGRDQPQHF,TGTGCCAGCAGCTGGGGCCGCGATCAGCCCCAGCATTTT
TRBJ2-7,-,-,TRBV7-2,CASSLARSSYEQYF,TGTGCCAGCAGCTTAGCCCGCAGCTCCTACGAGCAGTACTTC
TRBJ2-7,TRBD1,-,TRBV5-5,CASSRDRHRQYF,TGTGCCAGCAGCCGGGACAGACATCGGCAGTACTTC
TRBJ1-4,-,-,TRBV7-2,CASSLTGDEKLFF,TGTGCCAGCAGCTTAACGGGGGATGAAAAACTGTTTTTT
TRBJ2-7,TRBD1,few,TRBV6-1,CASSDRGRDLGLEQYF,TGTGCCAGCAGTGACAGGGGGCGCGATCTTGGCCTCGAGCAGTACTTC
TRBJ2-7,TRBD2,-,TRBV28,CASISSGRSYEQYF,TGTGCCAGCATTTCCAGCGGGAGGTCCTACGAGCAGTACTTC
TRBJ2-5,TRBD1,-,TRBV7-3,CASSQTGQGGQETQYF,TGTGCCAGCAGCCAAACGGGACAGGGAGGGCAAGAGACCCAGTACTTC
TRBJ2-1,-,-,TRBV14,CASSHPRPGSYNEQFF,TGTGCCAGCAGCCATCCCCGGCCGGGGTCCTACAATGAGCAGTTCTTC
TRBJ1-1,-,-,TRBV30,CAWSPTVTNTEAFF,TGTGCCTGGAGTCCGACAGTTACGAACACTGAAGCTTTCTTT
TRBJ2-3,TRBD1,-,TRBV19,CASSIRAQGAVTDTQYF,TGTGCCAGTAGTATAAGGGCACAGGGGGCAGTCACAGATACGCAGTATTTT
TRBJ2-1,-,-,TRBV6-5,CASRAGWGQFF,TGTGCCAGCAGGGCGGGGTGGGGGCAGTTCTTC
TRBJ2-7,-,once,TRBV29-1,CSVGQVSYEQYF,TGCAGCGTTGGCCAGGTCTCCTACGAGCAGTACTTC
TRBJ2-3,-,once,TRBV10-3,CAIRGGLTSTDTQYF,TGTGCCATCAGGGGCGGGCTGACTAGCACAGATACGCAGTATTTT
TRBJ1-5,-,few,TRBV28,CASSLAYQPQHF,TGTGCCAGCAGTTTAGCCTACCAGCCCCAGCATTTT
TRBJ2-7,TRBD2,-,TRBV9,CASSLQTSAESYEQYF,TGTGCCAGCAGCCTCCAGACTAGCGCCGAATCCTACGAGCAGTACTTC
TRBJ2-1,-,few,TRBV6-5,CASTPGLLGEQFF,TGTGCCAGCACCCCAGGACTCTTGGGTGAGCAGTTCTTC
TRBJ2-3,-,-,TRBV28,CASLQGGGDTQYF,TGTGCCAGCCTACAGGGGGGGGGAGATACGCAGTATTTT
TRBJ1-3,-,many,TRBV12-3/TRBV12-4,CASSHYSGNTIYF,TGTGCCAGCAGCCACTACTCTGGAAACACCATATATTTT
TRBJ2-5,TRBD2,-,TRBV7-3,CASSLIAGAQETQYF,TGTGCCAGCAGCTTAATAGCGGGAGCTCAAGAGACCCAGTACTTC
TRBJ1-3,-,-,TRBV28,CASSFPGIRGNTIYF,TGTGCCAGCAGTTTTCCAGGGATCCGCGGAAACACCATATATTTT
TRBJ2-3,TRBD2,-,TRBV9,CASGGGDTQYF,TGTGCCAGCGGGGGGGGAGATACGCAGTATTTT
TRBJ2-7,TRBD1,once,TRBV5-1,CASRDRDDEQYF,TGCGCCAGCAGGGACAGGGACGACGAGCAGTACTTC
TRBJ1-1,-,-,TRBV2,CASSVGRGWTEAFF,TGTGCCAGCAGTGTGGGAAGGGGGTGGACTGAAGCTTTCTTT
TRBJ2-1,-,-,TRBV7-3,CASSPEWANEQFF,TGTGCCAGCAGCCCCGAATGGGCCAATGAGCAGTTCTTC
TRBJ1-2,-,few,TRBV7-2,CASSLGFPQIYYGYTF,TGTGCCAGCAGCTTAGGTTTTCCCCAGATCTACTATGGCTACACCTTC
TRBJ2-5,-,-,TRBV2,CAIRDGSQETQYF,TGTGCCATCCGGGACGGGAGTCAAGAGACCCAGTACTTC